These 17 T cell receptor beta chains originate from one sample sequenced in a study of T cells after posttransplantation cyclophosphamide. Sequenced by immunoSEQ multiplex PCR; TCRdb stores in-frame clones only, minus some. The sample presents 20,000 to 30,000 clones, none singletons. Sequencing input: PBMCs. The receptors derive from a woman aged 45-60 years in good health, CMV-negative, and a related stem cell transplant donor.

In its sample, this clone was seen many times. J is TRBJ2-7 and V is TRBV28, with 10 positions matching TRBD2. The CDR3 covers 15 residues. With V trimmed by 11 bases and J by 6 bases, 16 bases remained unmatched. The germline gives CDR1 MDHEN, CDR2 SYDVKM. CDR3 amino acids: CACMLSGLAGAEQYF. The CDR3 nucleotides are TGTGCCTGCATGCTCTCAGGCCTAGCGGGAGCCGAGCAGTACTTC.

This clone was detected many times. The V and J genes are TRBV28 and TRBJ2-5; TRBD1 aligns across 11 bases. CDR3 size: 15 residues. Per germline, CDR1 MDHEN and CDR2 SYDVKM. Trimming at V came to 5 bases and at J to 5 bases, leaving 7 bases not matched to a gene. The CDR3 DNA follows: TGTGCCAGCAGTCTAAGGACAGGGGGCAGGGAGACCCAGTACTTC. It translates to CASSLRTGGRETQYF.

This clone showed up many times. The chain carries TRBV10-3 and TRBJ1-6; 7 bases line up with TRBD1. Germline V lookup: CDR1 ENHRY, CDR2 SYGVKD. V gave up 6 bases and J gave up 0 bases; unmatched junction bases: 5. The CDR3 covers 16 residues. CDR3 region: CAISTQGPSYNSPLHF. In DNA, the CDR3 is TGTGCCATCAGCACACAGGGGCCCTCCTATAATTCACCCCTCCACTTT.

This clone was detected ten times or more. V is TRBV10-1 and J is TRBJ1-1; a possible D gene is TRBD1 (5 bases). Germline CDR1 reads WNHNN; CDR2 reads SYGVQD (reference sequence). The CDR3 spans 14 residues. Trimming shortened V by 4 bases and J by 1 base, and 10 bases separated the two germline ends. CDR3: CASSVWTTNTEAFF. The CDR3 DNA follows: TGCGCCAGCAGTGTATGGACAACGAACACTGAAGCTTTCTTT.

This clone was counted many times. This sequence joins TRBV7-9 and TRBJ2-3; TRBD1 matches 7 bases. The J segment lost 3 bases and the V segment lost 1 base, leaving 4 bases of the junction unmatched. This CDR3 has 15 residues. The germline V gene has CDR1 SEHNR and CDR2 FQNEAQ (reference sequence). CDR3 DNA sequence: TGTGCCAGCAGCTTAGACGGGACAGCTACAGATACGCAGTATTTT. Translating gives CASSLDGTATDTQYF.

This clone was counted ten times or more. The rearrangement joins TRBV7-9 to TRBJ2-3; D is perhaps TRBD1 (5 bases). The CDR3 has 14 amino acids. CDR1 is SEHNR, CDR2 FQNEAQ, per germline (reference sequence). With 0 bases removed from V and 1 base from J, the gap between germline ends came to 5 bases. The CDR3 bases are TGTGCCAGCAGCTTAGCAGGGGGCACAGATACGCAGTATTTT. It yields the protein CASSLAGGTDTQYF.

This clone was seen at least ten times. The V and J genes are TRBV11-2 and TRBJ2-7, with TRBD1 matching 8 bases. The V gene end was trimmed by 5 bases and the J gene end by 5 bases; junction bases not matched to a gene: 5. CDR3 length: 13 amino acids. CDR1 SGHAT and CDR2 FQNNGV come from the germline V gene. In nucleotides, the CDR3 is TGTGCCAGCAGCGAAGACAGGGGCGACGAGCAGTACTTC. Translated: CASSEDRGDEQYF. The whole variable domain, filled in from reference TRBV11-2 and TRBJ2-7, reads EAGVAQSPRYKIIEKRQSVAFWCNPISGHATLYWYQQILGQGPKLLIQFQNNGVVDDSQLPKDRFSAERLKGVDSTLKIQPAKLEDSAVYLCASSEDRGDEQYFGPGTRLTVT.

At least ten counts were recorded for this clone. J is TRBJ2-6 and V is TRBV29-1; 10 bases fit TRBD1. The CDR3 covers 16 residues. The junction had 4 bases not matched to a gene; V was cut back by 3 bases and J by 2 bases. In germline, CDR1 is SQVTM, CDR2 ANQGSEA. The DNA for the CDR3 is TGCAGCGTTGAGGGACAGGGGAGTCCTGGGGCCAACGTCCTGACTTTC. This gives the protein CSVEGQGSPGANVLTF.

This clone was seen many times. The genes are TRBV19 and TRBJ1-1; 8 nucleotides agree with TRBD1. Trimming removed 2 bases from V and 5 bases from J; junction bases left unmatched: 13. The germline V gene encodes CDR1 LNHDA and CDR2 SQIVND (reference sequence). This CDR3 is built from 17 residues. This chain's CDR3 is CASSIRGAGGLGTEAFF. In DNA, the CDR3 is TGTGCCAGTAGTATAAGGGGGGCAGGGGGCTTGGGGACTGAAGCTTTCTTT.

This clone was seen at least ten times. The chain recombines TRBV10-3 with TRBJ2-1; 9 nucleotides agree with TRBD1. Trimming at V came to 10 bases and at J to 9 bases, leaving 19 bases not matched to a gene. The CDR3 is made up of 16 amino acids. Looked up from germline, CDR1 is ENHRY and CDR2 is SYGVKD. The CDR3 reads CATHPGPGQGDGEQFF. As DNA, the CDR3 is TGTGCCACCCACCCGGGGCCGGGACAGGGTGATGGTGAGCAGTTCTTC.

This clone appeared many times. The chain uses TRBV19 and TRBJ1-1, with unresolved D. The CDR3 spans 15 residues. The V end was cut by 3 bases, the J end by 0 bases, with 11 bases between. Germline V gene lookup returns CDR1 LNHDA and CDR2 SQIVND (reference sequence). The CDR3 DNA sequence: TGTGCCAGTAGTATGGGCCTGGTATTGAACACTGAAGCTTTCTTT. Its protein is CASSMGLVLNTEAFF.

This clone was counted at least ten times. The chain couples TRBV15 to TRBJ1-1; tentatively, D is TRBD1 (5 bases). Trimming left V 0 bases short and J 1 base short, with 12 bases between. This CDR3 is 16 amino acids long. Germline CDR1 LNHNV, CDR2 YYDKDF (reference sequence). CDR3: CATSRDFRESNTEAFF. The CDR3 nucleotides read TGTGCCACCAGCAGAGATTTCAGGGAATCGAACACTGAAGCTTTCTTT.

This clone was detected ten times or more. The chain employs TRBV18 and TRBJ2-4; 11 nucleotides align to TRBD1. The CDR3 is made up of 14 amino acids. The germline V gene encodes CDR1 KGHSH and CDR2 LQKENI. The V segment lost 3 bases and the J segment 6 bases; nucleotides outside the gene matches: 1. The CDR3 sequence: CASSPGTGGNIQYF. As DNA, the CDR3 is TGTGCCAGCTCACCCGGGACAGGGGGAAACATTCAGTACTTC.

This clone was detected many times. The CDR3 loop is CASSKTRGQGATSSSYNEQFF. The CDR3 DNA reads as TGTGCCAGCAGTAAAACCCGAGGACAGGGGGCTACAAGTAGCTCCTACAATGAGCAGTTCTTC. The rearrangement uses TRBV28 and TRBJ2-1; 11 bases line up with TRBD1. The germline V gene encodes CDR1 MDHEN and CDR2 SYDVKM. This CDR3 has 21 residues. V trimming: 5 bases; J trimming: 0 bases; junction bases outside the gene matches: 18.

Many counts were recorded for this clone. The rearrangement links TRBV27 to TRBJ1-2; TRBD1 matches 8 bases. Losses at the gene ends were 3 bases for V and 4 bases for J; bases not matched to a gene: 7. Per germline, CDR1 MNHEY and CDR2 SMNVEV (reference sequence). The CDR3 has 15 residues. CDR3: CASSFGGQGAYGYTF. Here the CDR3 DNA reads TGTGCCAGCAGTTTCGGGGGCCAGGGGGCCTATGGCTACACCTTC.

Ten or more counts support this clone. The V and J genes are TRBV5-1 and TRBJ2-3; tentatively, D is TRBD1 (5 bases). This CDR3 has 13 residues. Trimming took 5 bases from V and 3 from J, leaving 10 bases between them. Germline loops: CDR1 SGHRS, CDR2 YFSETQ. The CDR3 region is CASRTEPTDTQYF. The CDR3 nucleotides are TGCGCCAGCAGGACAGAACCAACAGATACGCAGTATTTT.

This clone has at least ten counts. The chain links TRBV28 to TRBJ1-1; perhaps TRBD1 as D (5 bases). Trimming pared 9 bases from V and 0 bases from J, leaving 11 bases between. This CDR3 comprises 13 residues. The V gene's germline CDR1 is MDHEN and CDR2 SYDVKM. The CDR3 loop is CASGGQVNTEAFF. The DNA of the CDR3 is TGTGCCAGTGGCGGACAAGTGAACACTGAAGCTTTCTTT. Supplemented by reference TRBV28 and TRBJ1-1, the full variable domain reads DVKVTQSSRYLVKRTGEKVFLECVQDMDHENMFWYRQDPGLGLRLIYFSYDVKMKEKGDIPEGYSVSREKKERFSLILESASTNQTSMYLCASGGQVNTEAFFGQGTRLTVV.